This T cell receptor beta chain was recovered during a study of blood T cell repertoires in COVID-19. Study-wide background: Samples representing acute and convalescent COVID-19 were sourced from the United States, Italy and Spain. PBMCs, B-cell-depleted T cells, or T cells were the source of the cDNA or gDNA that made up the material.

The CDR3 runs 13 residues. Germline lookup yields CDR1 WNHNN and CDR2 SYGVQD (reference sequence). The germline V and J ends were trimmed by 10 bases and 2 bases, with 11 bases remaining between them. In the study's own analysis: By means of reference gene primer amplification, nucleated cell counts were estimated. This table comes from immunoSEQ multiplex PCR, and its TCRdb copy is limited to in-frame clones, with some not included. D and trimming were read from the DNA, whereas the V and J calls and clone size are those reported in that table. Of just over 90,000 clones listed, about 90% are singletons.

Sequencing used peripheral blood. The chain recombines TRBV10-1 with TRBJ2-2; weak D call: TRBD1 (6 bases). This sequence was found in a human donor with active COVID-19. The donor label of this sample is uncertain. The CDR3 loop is CATSDRNTGELFF. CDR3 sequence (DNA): TGCGCCACCTCGGACAGAAACACCGGGGAGCTGTTTTTT.